A selection of T cell receptor beta chains follows, all from one sample in a study of blood T cell repertoires in COVID-19. The protocol was immunoSEQ multiplex PCR, while the TCRdb copy is restricted to in-frame clones and leaves out a portion. Found here are 30,000 or so clones, roughly 84% of them singletons; the top ten hold 9% to 10%. The sample consisted of peripheral blood. All receptors come from a man at least 80 years old with active COVID-19. The conserved cysteine and the conserved F or W are not part of the CDR3 here.

TRBV19	ASSRDWGDYGYT
TRBV7-3	ASSLTPSGSSTDTQY
TRBV23-1	ASSPHLTSRGWNTIY
TRBV12-5	ASGISGGALVAQH
TRBV7-9	ASSPRTSGSSTDTQY
TRBV10-2	ASGQGRSGYT
TRBV4-2	ASSERWTGFYEQY
TRBV10-2	ASSDLAGGMNNEQF
TRBV5-1	ASSLGQGSEPQH
TRBV4-1	ASSQEAPNSVQTQY
TRBV28	ASSSPTHPNYGYT
TRBV14	ASSQVEALQETQY
TRBV19	ASMWGAHPSSTDTQY
TRBV5-1	ASSLGQTTGELF
TRBV6-6	ASSEGGLLSYGYT
TRBV6-5	ALGGDRNQPQH
TRBV28	ASSLLGHYYEQY
TRBV7-9	ASSLTGTSGGAVKNEQF